This paragraph covers one T cell receptor beta chain sequence. What it binds is not known. The entry originates in a study of T cell responses to AZD1222 COVID-19 vaccine. Across the whole study: Timing groups of about 4 and about 12 weeks for second doses were pooled. The study, taken as a whole, reports: CD4 TCRs covered the whole spike, strongest at regions 160-218 and 743-854. Samples come after the peak T cell response, not at day 14. Clonal diversity was possibly underestimated; the donors were predominantly white British and more often female.

Profiling relied on immunoSEQ multiplex PCR, and the TCRdb table lists in-frame clones only, not all of them. The sample has 130,000 or so clones; approximately 88% are singletons. Germline values: CDR1 WSHSY, CDR2 SAAADI. This CDR3 is built from 16 residues. J gave up 4 bases and V 0 bases, and 3 bases lay outside the gene matches. The rearrangement links TRBV10-2 to TRBJ1-1; 12 bases are a match to TRBD1. The material was peripheral blood, obtained on day 0 of AZD1222 vaccination. This clonotype originated in an adult in good health. Written as DNA, the CDR3 is TGCGCCAGCAGTGAGTCTCCGGGACAGGGGGCCACTGAAGCTTTCTTT. This codes for CASSESPGQGATEAFF.